The sample holds many counts of the clone carrying this T cell receptor beta chain. Its antigen is not identified. Sequencing ends 3 residues short of the CDR3 end; the germline J gene provides the rest. This CDR3 has 13 amino acids. Trimming shortened V by 2 bases and J by 5 bases, and 8 bases separated the two germline ends. Germline CDR1 is SGHTA and CDR2 is FQGTGA. The data were obtained in a study of T cell clonality in common variable immunodeficiency. Study-wide results and caveats: Repertoire-complication correlations in CVID were limited by patient heterogeneity. CVID subjects had higher TCRbeta clonality than healthy controls, most marked in about a third.

Here immunoSEQ multiplex PCR was the method, and the copy in TCRdb shows in-frame clones only, minus some. This record lists some 64,000 clones, none seen once only, and the top ten clones contain about 1.7%. The sequencing sample was made of peripheral blood mononuclear cells. The chain is built from TRBV7-3 and TRBJ2-3; a possible D gene is TRBD1 (5 bases). The origin of this receptor is a person aged 18 to 70 in good health. The CDR3 region is CASSLGAGDTQYF. The sequenced part of the CDR3 DNA is TGTGCCAGCAGCTTAGGGGCTGGAGATACG.